This TCR beta chain comes out of a study of control samples from healthy donors and cancer patients. The trim removed 4 bases at V and 0 bases at J, leaving 10 bases unmatched. The CDR3 is 17 amino acids. Germline-derived CDR1 and CDR2 are SGHTS and YDEGEE. TCRdb keeps only in-frame clones here, not all; method: immunoSEQ multiplex PCR. The sample holds 150,000 to 200,000 clones, about 90% seen once. Material for sequencing was blood. The sequence came from a woman aged 45 to 65 in good health. The chain has TRBV5-8 and TRBJ2-1, with 7 positions matching TRBD1. CDR3: CASSQVQGVSSYNEQFF. In DNA form, the CDR3 reads TGTGCCAGCAGCCAAGTCCAGGGGGTAAGCTCCTACAATGAGCAGTTCTTC. Supplemented by reference TRBV5-8 and TRBJ2-1, the full variable domain reads EAGVTQSPTHLIKTRGQQATLRCSPISGHTSVYWYQQALGLGLQFLLWYDEGEERNRGNFPPRFSGRQFPNYSSELNVNALELEDSALYLCASSQVQGVSSYNEQFFGPGTRLTVL.